These 20 T cell receptor beta chains share one sample of origin, sequenced in a study of CD8+CD57+ T cells in acquired aplastic anemia. Template material for TCR beta VDJ and CDR3 profiling consisted of genomic DNA. Via MiXCR, TCRdb re-called the reads, giving one row per CDR3 protein. The sample shows around 250,000 distinct CDR3 sequences, approximately 79% of them seen only once. Flow cytometry had shown expanded CD8+CD57+ cells in the patients chosen for sequencing. The sample comprised sorted CD4+, CD8+, or CD8+CD57+ T cells (not recorded which) from PBMCs. These receptor sequences come from a human donor with aplastic anemia.

The chain couples TRBV7-9 to TRBJ2-3, with TRBD2 as a possible D gene (6 bases). CDR1 is SEHNR, CDR2 FQNEAQ, per germline (reference sequence). V was shortened by 3 bases and J by 13 bases, with 20 bases between the two germline ends. The CDR3 is 14 residues long. The CDR3 spells CASSFQRSRGTEYF. The CDR3 nucleotides are TGTGCCAGCAGCTTTCAAAGAAGCCGGGGGACGGAGTATTTT.

Points on this clonotype: One end of the junction varies from germline; a read error may be responsible. The genes are TRBV19 and TRBJ2-3; a possible D gene is TRBD2 (6 bases). This CDR3 is built from 14 residues. The germline V gene has CDR1 LNHDA and CDR2 SQIVND (reference sequence). The DNA of the CDR3 is TGTGCCAGTAGTATGGGGGGAGATACCTACAAGGAGCAGTTT. It translates to CASSMGGDTYKEQF.

The chain couples TRBV7-2 to TRBJ2-3, with 10 bases aligning to TRBD1. The junction had 10 bases not matched to a gene; V was cut back by 3 bases and J by 7 bases. This CDR3 comprises 16 residues. Germline V gene sequence: CDR1 SGHTA, CDR2 FQGNSA. As DNA, the CDR3 is TGTGCCAGCAGCTTCGGGACAGGGGATCCAAATAATACGCAGTATTTT. Translation gives CASSFGTGDPNNTQYF.

In regard to this clonotype: Relative to the germline gene, one junction end is altered; a read error may explain this. The chain uses TRBV9 and TRBJ1-1; tentatively, D is TRBD1 (5 bases). The CDR3 consists of 12 residues. Germline loops: CDR1 SGDLS, CDR2 YYNGEE. In DNA form, the CDR3 reads TGTGCCAGCGGAACAGCAGGGAACGTACAGTACTTT. Protein sequence: CASGTAGNVQYF.

Turning to this clonotype: Given the absence of the conserved phenylalanine or tryptophan at the CDR3 end, a read error is likely. V is TRBV7-3 and J is TRBJ2-3, with D possibly TRBD2 on 6 matching bases. Germline CDR1 is SGHTA and CDR2 is FQGTGA. The CDR3 has 13 residues. CDR3 sequence reads: CARGDGGTATQYS. For the CDR3, the DNA is TGTGCCCGCGGGGACGGGGGTACAGCTACGCAGTATTCT.

On this clonotype: It is likely a read error, because the conserved phenylalanine at the end of the CDR3 is missing. The genes are TRBV7-9 and TRBJ1-2; D not certain. CDR1 and CDR2 (germline): SEHNR, FQNEAQ (reference sequence). The CDR3 length is 13 residues. CDR3 sequence: CASSLVPAGGYTG. The CDR3 DNA is TGCGCCAGCAGCCTAGTCCCTGCAGGTGGCTACACCGGC.

The chain carries TRBV11-3 and TRBJ1-2, with D unclear. CDR3 length: 16 amino acids. Between the trimmed V and J ends, which lost 5 bases and 5 bases, there was a span of 21 bases. The germline CDR1 and CDR2 sequences are SGHNT and YENEEA. Here the CDR3 DNA reads TGTGCCAGCAGCCTCTGGGTTCTTCGGCTCGTATATGGCTACACCTTC. The encoded protein is CASSLWVLRLVYGYTF. The full variable domain, completed using reference TRBV11-3 and TRBJ1-2, is EAGVVQSPRYKIIEKKQPVAFWCNPISGHNTLYWYLQNLGQGPELLIRYENEEAVDDSQLPKDRFSAERLKGVDSTLKIQPAELGDSAVYLCASSLWVLRLVYGYTFGSGTRLTVV.

This chain uses TRBV7-6 with TRBJ2-1; D possibly corresponds to TRBD1 (5 bases). Germline CDR1 and CDR2: SGHVS and FNYEAQ. V dropped 7 bases and J dropped 13 bases, with 29 bases sitting between them. This CDR3 has 16 residues. The chain's CDR3 is CASTLGWVASGANQFF. The CDR3 bases are TGTGCCAGCACCCTAGGGTGGGTCGCCTCTGGGGCCAACCAGTTCTTC.

Regarding this clonotype: Since a much larger clone is just one base distant, this may be a read error. No conserved phenylalanine or tryptophan is present at the end of the CDR3, so a read error is the likely explanation. The limits of the CDR3 on the DNA are not certain, so only TCRdb's listed CDR3 is given. This chain links TRBV7-9 with TRBJ2-3; TRBD2 is the table's D call, not checked against the DNA. Germline assignment: CDR1 SEHNR and CDR2 FQNEAQ (reference sequence). Ends included, the CDR3 has 13 residues. This chain's CDR3 is CASSFERSGRRDE.

Concerning this clonotype: Its ends do not fully match the called genes, so a read error is possible. The chain combines TRBV7-7 with TRBJ2-3, with 7 bases lining up with TRBD2. Germline CDR1 reads SSHAT; CDR2 reads FNYEAQ (reference sequence). The CDR3 is 13 residues long. The DNA of the CDR3 is TGTGCCAGCAGCTACGGGGGGAACACCGGGGAGCTGTTT. It encodes CASSYGGNTGELF. Looking up the rest from reference TRBV7-7 and TRBJ2-3 gives the full variable domain: GAGVSQSPRYKVTKRGQDVTLRCDPISSHATLYWYQQALGQGPEFLTYFNYEAQPDKSGLPSDRFSAERPEGSISTLTIQRTEQRDSAMYRCASSYGGNTGELFGPGTRLTVL.

The chain links TRBV11-3 to TRBJ2-2; D call uncertain. Trimming left V 7 bases short and J 7 bases short, with 13 bases between. Germline assignment: CDR1 SGHNT and CDR2 YENEEA. This CDR3 spans 13 amino acids. The CDR3 bases are TGTGCCAGCATCTTTCAGCCCGACGGGGAGCTGTTTTTT. Translated: CASIFQPDGELFF. Full variable domain (remainder filled in from reference TRBV11-3 and TRBJ2-2): EAGVVQSPRYKIIEKKQPVAFWCNPISGHNTLYWYLQNLGQGPELLIRYENEEAVDDSQLPKDRFSAERLKGVDSTLKIQPAELGDSAVYLCASIFQPDGELFFGEGSRLTVL.

This chain connects TRBV15 to TRBJ2-1; D gene uncertain. Per germline, CDR1 LNHNV and CDR2 YYDKDF (reference sequence). The V end lost 0 bases, the J end lost 8 bases, and 5 bases lay between the germline ends. This CDR3 is 12 amino acids long. The CDR3 DNA reads as TGTGCCACCAGCAGAGATCGCTATGAGCAGTTCTTC. Its protein product is CATSRDRYEQFF. Combining the CDR3 with reference TRBV15 and TRBJ2-1 gives the whole variable domain DAMVIQNPRYQVTQFGKPVTLSCSQTLNHNVMYWYQQKSSQAPKLLFHYYDKDFNNEADTPDNFQSRRPNTSFCFLDIRSPGLGDTAMYLCATSRDRYEQFFGPGTRLTVL.

As concerns this clonotype: As the CDR3 is not closed by the conserved phenylalanine or tryptophan, this likely results from a read error. The limits of the CDR3 on the DNA are not certain, so only TCRdb's listed CDR3 is given. The chain recombines TRBV7-3 with TRBJ2-5. The CDR3 extends over 12 residues, inclusive of both ends. Germline CDR1 reads SGHTA; CDR2 reads FQGTGA. The CDR3: CASQGDTNAVYH.

The rearrangement joins TRBV15 to TRBJ2-5, with 8 bases fitting TRBD1. Trimming removed 0 bases from V and 2 bases from J; junction bases left unmatched: 2. The CDR3 runs to 15 residues. Per the germline V gene, CDR1 is LNHNV and CDR2 is YYDKDF (reference sequence). CDR3 residues: CATSRDRQGQETQYF. The CDR3 nucleotides are TGTGCCACCAGCAGAGATAGACAGGGGCAAGAGACCCAGTACTTC. The full variable domain, its missing parts supplied by reference TRBV15 and TRBJ2-5, is DAMVIQNPRYQVTQFGKPVTLSCSQTLNHNVMYWYQQKSSQAPKLLFHYYDKDFNNEADTPDNFQSRRPNTSFCFLDIRSPGLGDTAMYLCATSRDRQGQETQYFGPGTRLLVL.

The chain couples TRBV29-1 to TRBJ1-1; TRBD1 aligns across 11 bases. With V trimmed by 6 bases and J by 4 bases, 10 bases remained unmatched. Germline lookup yields CDR1 SQVTM and CDR2 ANQGSEA. The CDR3 is 15 amino acids. DNA of the CDR3: TGCAGCGTCGTCGGGACAGGGGGAAGGAGCACTGAAGCTTTCTTT. Translated, it gives CSVVGTGGRSTEAFF.

This rearrangement joins TRBV5-5 to TRBJ2-7; 7 positions match TRBD1. The V gene end was trimmed by 2 bases and the J gene end by 3 bases; junction bases not matched to a gene: 8. CDR3 size: 15 residues. Germline CDR1 reads SGHKS; CDR2 reads YYEKEE (reference sequence). The CDR3 DNA reads TGTGCCAGCAGCTTAGTGGTAGGGGGCCTCTACGAGCAGTACTTC. Its protein product is CASSLVVGGLYEQYF.

The V and J genes are TRBV7-3 and TRBJ1-4; D remains unclear. CDR3 length: 16 amino acids. Trimming took 2 bases from V and 0 from J, leaving 10 bases between them. CDR1 SGHTA and CDR2 FQGTGA come from the germline V gene. CDR3 in amino acids: CASSLSGGTTNEKLFF. DNA of the CDR3: TGTGCCAGCAGCTTATCAGGCGGGACAACTAATGAAAAACTGTTTTTT.

The genes are TRBV9 and TRBJ2-3, with no clear D. The V end was cut by 4 bases, the J end by 12 bases, with 21 bases between. CDR3 length: 14 residues. Germline V lookup: CDR1 SGDLS, CDR2 YYNGEE. CDR3 in amino acids: CASSLAGAGANQYF. CDR3 DNA sequence: TGTGCCAGCAGCTTGGCAGGAGCTGGCGCCAACCAGTATTTT.

About this clonotype: Relative to the germline gene, one junction end is altered; a read error may explain this. V is TRBV7-7 and J is TRBJ1-6; tentatively, D is TRBD1 (6 bases). Germline lookup yields CDR1 SSHAT and CDR2 FNYEAQ (reference sequence). The CDR3 consists of 14 residues. CDR3 sequence reads: CASSLTRGNDTQHF. The DNA of the CDR3 is TGCGCCAGCAGCTTAACCAGGGGTAACGATACCCAGCACTTT.

In regard to this clonotype: Germline is not matched at one junction end, which may reflect a read error. The chain uses TRBV7-2 and TRBJ1-5, with D possibly being TRBD1 (5 bases). This CDR3 contains 14 residues. Germline CDR1 and CDR2: SGHTA and FQGNSA. The CDR3 reads CASSAGCGSPPHFF. Written as DNA, the CDR3 is TGTGCCAGCAGCGCAGGGTGTGGCTCACCCCCCCACTTTTTT.